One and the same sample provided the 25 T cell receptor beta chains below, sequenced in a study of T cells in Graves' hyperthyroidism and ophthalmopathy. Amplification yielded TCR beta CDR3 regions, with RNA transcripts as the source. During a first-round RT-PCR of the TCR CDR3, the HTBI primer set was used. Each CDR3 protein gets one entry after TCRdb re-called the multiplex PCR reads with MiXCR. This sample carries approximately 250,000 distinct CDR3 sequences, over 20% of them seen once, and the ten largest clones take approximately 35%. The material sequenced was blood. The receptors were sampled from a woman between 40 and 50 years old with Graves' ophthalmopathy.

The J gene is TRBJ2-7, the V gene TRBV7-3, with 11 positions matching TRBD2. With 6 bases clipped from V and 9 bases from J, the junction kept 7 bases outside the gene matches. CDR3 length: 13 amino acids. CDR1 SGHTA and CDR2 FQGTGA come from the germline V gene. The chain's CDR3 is CASSTSGGGSQYF. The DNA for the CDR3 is TGTGCCAGCAGTACTAGCGGGGGTGGATCGCAGTACTTC. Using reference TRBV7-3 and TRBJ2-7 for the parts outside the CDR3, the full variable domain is GAGVSQTPSNKVTEKGKYVELRCDPISGHTALYWYRQSLGQGPEFLIYFQGTGAADDSGLPNDRFFAVRPEGSVSTLKIQRTERGDSAVYLCASSTSGGGSQYFGPGTRLTVT.

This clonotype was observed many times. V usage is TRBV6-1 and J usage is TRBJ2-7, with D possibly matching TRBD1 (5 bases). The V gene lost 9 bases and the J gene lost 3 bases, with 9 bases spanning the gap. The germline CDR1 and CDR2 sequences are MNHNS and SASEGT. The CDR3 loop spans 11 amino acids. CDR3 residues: CASTDIYEQYF. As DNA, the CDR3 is TGTGCCAGTACGGACATCTACGAGCAGTACTTC.

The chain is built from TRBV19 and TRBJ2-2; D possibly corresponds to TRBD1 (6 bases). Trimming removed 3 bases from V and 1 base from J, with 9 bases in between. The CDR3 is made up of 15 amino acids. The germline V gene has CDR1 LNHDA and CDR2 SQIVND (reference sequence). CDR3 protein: CASSIEGENTGELFF. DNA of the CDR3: TGTGCCAGTAGTATTGAGGGGGAGAACACCGGGGAGCTGTTTTTT.

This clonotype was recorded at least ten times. The CDR3, as DNA: TGTGCCAGCGGATCGGACAGGGCCTACGAGCAGTACTTC. It specifies CASGSDRAYEQYF. This chain connects TRBV12-3 or TRBV12-4 to TRBJ2-7; 8 nucleotides agree with TRBD1. This CDR3 contains 13 residues. The J segment lost 2 bases and the V segment lost 8 bases, leaving 5 bases of the junction unmatched.

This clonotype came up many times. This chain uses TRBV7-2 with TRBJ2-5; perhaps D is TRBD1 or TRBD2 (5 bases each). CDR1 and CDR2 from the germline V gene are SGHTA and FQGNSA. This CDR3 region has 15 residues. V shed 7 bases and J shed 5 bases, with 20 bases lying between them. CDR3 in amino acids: CASNSEDSWGETQYF. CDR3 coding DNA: TGTGCCAGCAACTCAGAAGACAGCTGGGGGGAGACCCAGTACTTC.

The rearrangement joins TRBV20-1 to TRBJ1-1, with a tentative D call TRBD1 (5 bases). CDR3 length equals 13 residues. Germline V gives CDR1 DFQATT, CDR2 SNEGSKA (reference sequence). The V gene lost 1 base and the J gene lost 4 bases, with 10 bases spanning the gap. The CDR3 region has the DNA TGCAGTGCTAGAGGACAGACGTCCACTGAAGCTTTCTTT. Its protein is CSARGQTSTEAFF.

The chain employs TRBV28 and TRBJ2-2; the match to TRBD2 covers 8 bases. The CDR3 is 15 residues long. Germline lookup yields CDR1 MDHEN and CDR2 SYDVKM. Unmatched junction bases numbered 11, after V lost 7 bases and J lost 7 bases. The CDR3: CASTQLPRGDGELFF. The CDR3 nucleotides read TGTGCCAGCACCCAACTCCCGCGGGGGGACGGGGAGCTGTTTTTT.

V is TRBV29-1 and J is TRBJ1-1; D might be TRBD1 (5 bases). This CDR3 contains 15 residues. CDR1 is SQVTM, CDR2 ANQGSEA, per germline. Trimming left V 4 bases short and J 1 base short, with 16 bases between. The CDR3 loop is CSVGWTGVGNTEAFF. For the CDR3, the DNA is TGCAGCGTTGGTTGGACGGGGGTGGGGAACACTGAAGCTTTCTTT.

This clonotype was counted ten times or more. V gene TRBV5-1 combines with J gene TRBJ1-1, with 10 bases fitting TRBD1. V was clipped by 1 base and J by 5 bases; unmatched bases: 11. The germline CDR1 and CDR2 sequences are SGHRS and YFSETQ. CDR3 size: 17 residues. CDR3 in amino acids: CASSLRGTGEGVTEAFF. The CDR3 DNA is TGCGCCAGCAGCTTGCGGGGGACAGGGGAGGGAGTGACTGAAGCTTTCTTT.

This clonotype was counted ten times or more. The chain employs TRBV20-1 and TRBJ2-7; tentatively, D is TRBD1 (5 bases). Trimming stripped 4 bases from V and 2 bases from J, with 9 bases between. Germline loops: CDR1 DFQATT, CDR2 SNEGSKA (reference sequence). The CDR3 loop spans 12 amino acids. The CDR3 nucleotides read TGCAGTGCTACGGACACCGCCTACGAGCAGTACTTC. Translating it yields CSATDTAYEQYF.

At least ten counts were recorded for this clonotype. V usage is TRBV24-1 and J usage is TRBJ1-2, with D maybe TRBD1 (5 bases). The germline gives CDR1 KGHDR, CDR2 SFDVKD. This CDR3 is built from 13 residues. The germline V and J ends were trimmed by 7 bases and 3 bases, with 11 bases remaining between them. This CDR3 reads CATSRGGYYGYTF. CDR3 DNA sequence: TGTGCCACCAGCCGGGGGGGGTACTATGGCTACACCTTC.

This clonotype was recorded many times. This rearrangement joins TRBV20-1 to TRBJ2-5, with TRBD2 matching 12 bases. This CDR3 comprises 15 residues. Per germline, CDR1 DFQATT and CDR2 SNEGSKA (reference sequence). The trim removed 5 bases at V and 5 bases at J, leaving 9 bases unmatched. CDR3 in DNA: TGCAGTGCTTTAAAGACTAGCGGGAGATTTGAGACCCAGTACTTC. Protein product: CSALKTSGRFETQYF.

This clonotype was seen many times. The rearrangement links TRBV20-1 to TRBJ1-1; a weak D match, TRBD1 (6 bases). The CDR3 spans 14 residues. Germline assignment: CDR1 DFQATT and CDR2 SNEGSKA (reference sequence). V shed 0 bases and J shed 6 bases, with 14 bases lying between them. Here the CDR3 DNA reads TGCAGTGCTAGAGACCCACAGGGTAGGGCTGAAGCTTTCTTT. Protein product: CSARDPQGRAEAFF.

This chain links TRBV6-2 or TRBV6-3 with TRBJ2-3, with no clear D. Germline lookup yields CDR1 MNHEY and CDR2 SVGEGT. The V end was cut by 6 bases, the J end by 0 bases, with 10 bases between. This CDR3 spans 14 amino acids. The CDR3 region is CASRARTSTDTQYF. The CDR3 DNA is TGTGCCAGCAGGGCGAGAACTAGCACAGATACGCAGTATTTT.

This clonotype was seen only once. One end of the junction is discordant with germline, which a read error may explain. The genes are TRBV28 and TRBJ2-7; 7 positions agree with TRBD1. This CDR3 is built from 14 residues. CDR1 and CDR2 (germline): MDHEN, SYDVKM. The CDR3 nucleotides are TGTGCCAGCAGTTCCCAGACAGGGTATTCTGAGCAGTGCTTC. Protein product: CASSSQTGYSEQCF. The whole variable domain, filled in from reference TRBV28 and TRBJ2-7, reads DVKVTQSSRYLVKRTGEKVFLECVQDMDHENMFWYRQDPGLGLRLIYFSYDVKMKEKGDIPEGYSVSREKKERFSLILESASTNQTSMYLCASSSQTGYSEQCFGPGTRLTVT.

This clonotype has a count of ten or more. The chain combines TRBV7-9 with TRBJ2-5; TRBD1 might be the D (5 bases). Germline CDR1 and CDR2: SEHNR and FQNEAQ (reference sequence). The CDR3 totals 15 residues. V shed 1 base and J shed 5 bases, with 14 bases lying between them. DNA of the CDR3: TGTGCCAGCAGCTTAGGCGTCACAGCAGGGGAGACCCAGTACTTC. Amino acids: CASSLGVTAGETQYF.

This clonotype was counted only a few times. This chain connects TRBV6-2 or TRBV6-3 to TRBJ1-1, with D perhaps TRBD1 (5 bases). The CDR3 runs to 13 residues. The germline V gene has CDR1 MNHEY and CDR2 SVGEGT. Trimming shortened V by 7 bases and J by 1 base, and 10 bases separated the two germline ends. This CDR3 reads CASTLDRNTEAFF. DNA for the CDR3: TGTGCCAGCACCCTCGACAGGAACACTGAAGCTTTCTTT.

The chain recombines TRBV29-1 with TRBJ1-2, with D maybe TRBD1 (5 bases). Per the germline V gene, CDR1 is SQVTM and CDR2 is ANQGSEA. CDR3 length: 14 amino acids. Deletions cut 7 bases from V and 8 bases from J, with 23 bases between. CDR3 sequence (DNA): TGCAGCGGTGTCACCGCGCAGGGACCGGGCGGCTACACCTTC. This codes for CSGVTAQGPGGYTF.

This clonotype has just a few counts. CDR3 bases: TGTGCCAGCAGCTCACCTAACAGGGACGGCACTGAAGCTTTCTTT. Its protein is CASSSPNRDGTEAFF. J is TRBJ1-1 and V is TRBV6-1; a possible D gene is TRBD1 (6 bases). This CDR3 is 15 amino acids long. Deletions cut 6 bases from V and 4 bases from J, with 18 bases between. Germline CDR1 reads MNHNS; CDR2 reads SASEGT.

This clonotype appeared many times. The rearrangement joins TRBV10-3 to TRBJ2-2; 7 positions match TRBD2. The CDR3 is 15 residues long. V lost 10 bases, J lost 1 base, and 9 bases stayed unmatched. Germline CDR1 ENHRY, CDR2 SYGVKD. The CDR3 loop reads CATGAASGNTGELFF. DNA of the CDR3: TGTGCCACCGGGGCGGCTAGCGGGAACACCGGGGAGCTGTTTTTT.

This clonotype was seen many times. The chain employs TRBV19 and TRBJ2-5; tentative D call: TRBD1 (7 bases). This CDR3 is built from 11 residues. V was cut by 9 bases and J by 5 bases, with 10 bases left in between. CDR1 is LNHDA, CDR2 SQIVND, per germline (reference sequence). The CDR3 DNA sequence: TGTGCCAGCGCAGGGGGGGAGACCCAGTACTTC. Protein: CASAGGETQYF.

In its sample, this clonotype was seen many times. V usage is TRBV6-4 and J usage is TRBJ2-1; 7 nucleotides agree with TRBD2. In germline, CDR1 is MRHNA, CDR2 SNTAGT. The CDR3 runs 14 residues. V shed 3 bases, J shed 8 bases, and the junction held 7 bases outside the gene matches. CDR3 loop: CASSESAGADEQFF. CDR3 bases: TGTGCCAGCAGTGAGTCGGCGGGAGCTGATGAGCAGTTCTTC.

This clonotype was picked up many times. In nucleotides, the CDR3 is TGTGCCAGCAGTCAGGGGAGCTACGAGCAGTACTTC. Protein product: CASSQGSYEQYF. The genes are TRBV28 and TRBJ2-7; D perhaps matches TRBD1 (6 bases). Germline V gene data show CDR1 as MDHEN and CDR2 as SYDVKM. The CDR3 totals 12 residues. Trimming pared 5 bases from V and 3 bases from J, leaving 8 bases between.

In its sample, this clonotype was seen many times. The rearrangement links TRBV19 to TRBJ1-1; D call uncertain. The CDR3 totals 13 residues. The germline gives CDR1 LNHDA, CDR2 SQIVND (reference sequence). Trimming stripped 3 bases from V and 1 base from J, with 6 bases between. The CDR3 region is CASSITANTEAFF. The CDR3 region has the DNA TGTGCCAGTAGTATTACAGCGAACACTGAAGCTTTCTTT.

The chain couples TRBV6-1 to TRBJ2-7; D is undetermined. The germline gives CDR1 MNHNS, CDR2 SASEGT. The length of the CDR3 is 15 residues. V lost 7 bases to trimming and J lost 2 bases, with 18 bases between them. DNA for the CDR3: TGTGCCAGCAACAAGGGCCAGGTTGGTGCCTACGAGCAGTACTTC. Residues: CASNKGQVGAYEQYF.